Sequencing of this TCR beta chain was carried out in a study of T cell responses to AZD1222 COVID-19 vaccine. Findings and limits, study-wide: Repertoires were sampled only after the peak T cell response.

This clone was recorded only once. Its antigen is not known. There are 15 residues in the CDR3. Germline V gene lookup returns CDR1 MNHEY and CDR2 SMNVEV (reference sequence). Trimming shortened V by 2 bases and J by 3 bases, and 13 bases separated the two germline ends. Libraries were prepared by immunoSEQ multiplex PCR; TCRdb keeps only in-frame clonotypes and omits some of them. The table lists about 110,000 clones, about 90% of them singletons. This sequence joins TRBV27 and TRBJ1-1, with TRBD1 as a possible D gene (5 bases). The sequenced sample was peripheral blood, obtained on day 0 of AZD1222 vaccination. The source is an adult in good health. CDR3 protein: CASSLIDRGHTEAFF. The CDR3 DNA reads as TGTGCCAGCAGTTTAATAGATAGGGGACACACTGAAGCTTTCTTT.